This TCR beta chain emerged from a study of glioma-infiltrating T cells. Using RNA template, CDR3s of TCR alpha and beta were amplified with iRepertoire arm-PCR. Input was roughly 85-450 ng of tissue mRNA or PBMC total RNA. From the multiplex PCR reads, TCRdb called clonotypes with MiXCR, one entry per CDR3 protein. The sample yields 95,000 to 110,000 distinct CDR3 sequences, around 31% seen once. The CDR3 extends over 14 amino acids. Looked up from germline, CDR1 is SGHTA and CDR2 is FQGNSA. V was pared by 3 bases and J by 6 bases, with 13 bases between. This clonotype occurred a few times. Source material: glioma tissue, nonneoplastic brain tissue, or PBMCs (not recorded which). This receptor was identified in a human donor with low-grade glioma or glioblastoma, undergoing nonglioma brain surgery, or in good health (not recorded which). This chain joins TRBV7-2 and TRBJ2-3, with D perhaps TRBD2 (7 bases). The CDR3: CASSLGGGRDTQYF. DNA for the CDR3: TGTGCCAGCAGCTTGGGGGGGGGGCGGGATACGCAGTATTTT.